This T cell receptor beta chain comes out of a study of T cell repertoires in cytomegalovirus infection. Study background: CMV epitopes, recently identified HLA-C-restricted and well-studied HLA-B-restricted, were used. Public TCR beta signatures were indicative of both CMV infection and a matching HLA type. The study, taken as a whole, reports: The ex vivo response was dominated by HLA-C-restricted CMV-specific TCR beta clonotypes. The study identified carriers of CMV plus the relevant HLA from cumulative public TCR beta family frequency.

This clonotype was observed a handful of times. Its target is unknown. TCRdb passed the reads through MiXCR, listing each CDR3 protein once. Found here are about 770,000 distinct CDR3 sequences, 25% to 35% of them singletons; the top ten hold less than 15%. The sequencing here drew on cultured CD8+ T cells from PBMCs, taken from culture after CMV antigen stimulation. This TCR was recovered from a human donor in good health (CMV status not recorded). Some clones in this sample may be carry-over from other donors' samples.

The CDR3 is CASSLGQAVQPQHF. CDR3 nucleotides: TGTGCCAGCAGCTTGGGTCAGGCGGTTCAGCCCCAGCATTTT. V usage is TRBV5-5 and J usage is TRBJ1-5; D is unresolved. Germline loops: CDR1 SGHKS, CDR2 YYEKEE (reference sequence). Trimming took off 0 bases at V and 6 bases at J, with 10 bases between the two ends. The CDR3 totals 14 residues. Together with reference TRBV5-5 and TRBJ1-5, the CDR3 gives the full variable domain: DAGVTQSPTHLIKTRGQQVTLRCSPISGHKSVSWYQQVLGQGPQFIFQYYEKEERGRGNFPDRFSARQFPNYSSELNVNALLLGDSALYLCASSLGQAVQPQHFGDGTRLSIL.